This TCR beta chain was identified during a study of shared clonotypes between healthy human individuals. CD45RO-negative CD8 cells positively selected for CCR7 made up the naive population, which excluded terminally differentiated effector memory CD45RA+ cells. For this clone: Antigen: not known.

The method was immunoSEQ multiplex PCR; TCRdb's version includes in-frame clones alone and lacks a portion of them. The repertoire includes hundreds of thousands of clones, roughly 96% of them detected once, and more than 0.085% sits in the top ten. Points from the study as a whole: Rarefaction gave evidence that sorted-subset sequencing remained incomplete despite large depth.

The receptor was derived from a woman in her twenties or thirties in good health. Sequencing input: naive CD8+ T cells sorted from blood.

As DNA, the CDR3 is TGTGCCAGCAGCCAAGAAGCAGGGAGCGATCAGCCCCAGCATTTT. Translated, it gives CASSQEAGSDQPQHF. The chain carries TRBV4-2 and TRBJ1-5; D possibly corresponds to TRBD1 (5 bases). This CDR3 region has 15 residues. Trimming shortened V by 0 bases and J by 5 bases, and 11 bases separated the two germline ends. Germline values: CDR1 LGHNA, CDR2 YNFKEQ.